This passage covers 29 T cell receptor beta chains from one sample sequenced in a study of a mutant IDH1 vaccine in newly diagnosed glioma. Time point defined: week 35, safety follow-up. Topical imiquimod accompanied each vaccine dose, which consisted of 300 ug of mutant IDH1 20-mer peptide. Data came from immunoSEQ multiplex PCR; TCRdb stores just in-frame clones and leaves some out. The table lists about 68,000 clones, approximately 84% of them singletons. Their target antigens are unknown. Specimen: PBMCs, collected from a glioma patient whose treatment included an IDH1 peptide vaccine. The receptors were gathered from a man between 18 and 35 years old with glioma.

J is TRBJ2-1 and V is TRBV10-3; D uncertain. The germline V and J ends were trimmed by 2 bases and 6 bases, with 17 bases remaining between them. Looked up from germline, CDR1 is ENHRY and CDR2 is SYGVKD. The CDR3 loop spans 16 amino acids. The CDR3 DNA sequence: TGTGCCATCAGTGAGCCGACTCAGGACGCCCGCAATGAGCAGTTCTTC. Its translation: CAISEPTQDARNEQFF.

This chain connects TRBV11-2 to TRBJ2-3, with 8 positions matching TRBD1. The junction had 6 bases not matched to a gene; V was cut back by 6 bases and J by 1 base. CDR3 length equals 15 residues. CDR1 SGHAT and CDR2 FQNNGV come from the germline V gene. The CDR3 protein is CASSQGALGTDTQYF. In nucleotides, the CDR3 is TGTGCCAGCAGTCAGGGGGCCCTTGGCACAGATACGCAGTATTTT.

The J gene is TRBJ1-6, the V gene TRBV11-1; D remains unclear. V shed 4 bases and J shed 8 bases, with 15 bases lying between them. CDR1 and CDR2 (germline): SGHAT, FQDESV (reference sequence). This CDR3 is built from 15 residues. CDR3 DNA: TGTGCCAGCAGCTACCGAGGAGGAAAACATTCACCCCTCCACTTT. Translating it yields CASSYRGGKHSPLHF.

Only one count was recorded for this clone. J is TRBJ2-2 and V is TRBV29-1; 7 positions match TRBD1. Germline V CDR1 and CDR2: SQVTM, ANQGSEA. Trimming at V came to 7 bases and at J to 5 bases, leaving 7 bases not matched to a gene. CDR3 length: 13 amino acids. CDR3 protein: CSAQGVRTGELFF. For the CDR3, the DNA is TGCAGCGCCCAGGGGGTTCGGACCGGGGAGCTGTTTTTT.

This chain connects TRBV6-5 to TRBJ2-1, with 13 nucleotides matching TRBD2. There are 15 residues in the CDR3. Germline V gene lookup returns CDR1 MNHEY and CDR2 SVGAGI. Trimming took 6 bases from V and 7 from J; bases not matched to a gene: 6. The CDR3 reads CASSKTSGRRNEQFF. CDR3 nucleotide sequence: TGTGCCAGCAGCAAGACTAGCGGGAGGAGAAATGAGCAGTTCTTC.

The sample holds one count of this clone. The V and J genes are TRBV11-3 and TRBJ2-7, with D perhaps TRBD1 (5 bases). V was cut by 5 bases and J by 5 bases, with 22 bases left in between. The CDR3 runs to 16 residues. Germline V lookup: CDR1 SGHNT, CDR2 YENEEA. The CDR3 bases are TGTGCCAGCAGCACGGGTAGGGGCCGAGGCATTGACGAGCAGTACTTC. Its translation is CASSTGRGRGIDEQYF.

The gene calls are TRBV20-1 and TRBJ1-1, with D maybe TRBD1 (6 bases). Trimming removed 7 bases from V and 4 bases from J, with 10 bases in between. The length of the CDR3 is 11 residues. The germline V gene encodes CDR1 DFQATT and CDR2 SNEGSKA (reference sequence). Here the CDR3 DNA reads TGCAGTGTTGCGACAGGCACTGAAGCTTTCTTT. Its translation: CSVATGTEAFF.

The chain employs TRBV5-6 and TRBJ1-2; no clear D gene. This CDR3 is 13 amino acids long. V gave up 0 bases and J gave up 4 bases, with 7 bases separating them. CDR1 and CDR2 from the germline V gene are SGHDT and YYEEEE. Written as DNA, the CDR3 is TGTGCCAGCAGCTTGGCCCGTATCTATGGCTACACCTTC. The encoded protein is CASSLARIYGYTF.

The V and J genes are TRBV7-6 and TRBJ2-1, with 9 bases that match TRBD2. This CDR3 comprises 15 residues. Germline V gives CDR1 SGHVS, CDR2 FNYEAQ. J was trimmed by 7 bases and V by 1 base; bases with no gene match: 5. This CDR3 is CASSLVGGGANEQFF. CDR3 nucleotides: TGTGCCAGCAGCTTAGTGGGCGGGGGGGCAAATGAGCAGTTCTTC. Drawing the rest from reference TRBV7-6 and TRBJ2-1, the complete variable domain is GAGVSQSPRYKVTKRGQDVALRCDPISGHVSLYWYRQALGQGPEFLTYFNYEAQQDKSGLPNDRFSAERPEGSISTLTIQRTEQRDSAMYRCASSLVGGGANEQFFGPGTRLTVL.

The chain joins TRBV5-6 to TRBJ1-3; maybe TRBD1 (6 bases). Trimming removed 4 bases from V and 1 base from J, with 9 bases in between. Germline lookup yields CDR1 SGHDT and CDR2 YYEEEE. The CDR3 runs to 14 residues. The CDR3 is CASSPQGSGNTIYF. In DNA, the CDR3 is TGTGCCAGCAGCCCACAGGGATCTGGAAACACCATATATTTT.

The genes are TRBV30 and TRBJ2-3, with D unclear. Germline CDR1 is GTSNPN and CDR2 is SVGIG (reference sequence). This CDR3 is built from 12 residues. Trimming removed 2 bases at V and 2 bases at J, with 5 bases between. This CDR3 is CAWSLATDTQYF. In nucleotides, the CDR3 is TGTGCCTGGAGTTTGGCCACAGATACGCAGTATTTT.

The chain recombines TRBV4-2 with TRBJ2-2, with TRBD1 matching over 9 bases. The J segment lost 5 bases and the V segment lost 4 bases, leaving 5 bases of the junction unmatched. Germline V CDR1 and CDR2: LGHNA, YNFKEQ. The CDR3 sequence is 15 residues long. CDR3: CASSPRDRDTGELFF. In DNA, the CDR3 is TGTGCCAGCAGCCCCCGGGACAGGGATACCGGGGAGCTGTTTTTT.

J is TRBJ1-6 and V is TRBV5-5, with D uncertain. Deletions cut 3 bases from V and 4 bases from J, with 11 bases between. The CDR3 covers 15 residues. Germline-derived CDR1 and CDR2 are SGHKS and YYEKEE (reference sequence). The CDR3 region is CASSSTALYNSPLHF. The CDR3 DNA reads as TGTGCCAGCAGCTCCACGGCATTGTATAATTCACCCCTCCACTTT.

The chain combines TRBV7-9 with TRBJ1-2; D is perhaps TRBD1 (5 bases). The CDR3 extends over 13 amino acids. Germline V CDR1 and CDR2: SEHNR, FQNEAQ (reference sequence). Trimming took 10 bases from V and 5 from J, leaving 17 bases between them. CDR3 bases: TGTGCCACCCTGGCGGGGGGGATTTATGGCTACACCTTC. Translation: CATLAGGIYGYTF.

This chain uses TRBV6-5 with TRBJ1-2, with TRBD1 identical over 7 bases. Germline CDR1 and CDR2: MNHEY and SVGAGI. Trimming removed 2 bases from V and 0 bases from J; junction bases left unmatched: 3. The length of the CDR3 is 15 residues. CDR3 coding DNA: TGTGCCAGCAGTTACAGGGGGCTCCCTAACTATGGCTACACCTTC. It is translated as CASSYRGLPNYGYTF.

The chain is built from TRBV6-5 and TRBJ1-3; no reliable D call. Trimming removed 7 bases at V and 2 bases at J, with 9 bases between. Germline V gives CDR1 MNHEY, CDR2 SVGAGI. This CDR3 has 13 amino acids. The DNA for the CDR3 is TGTGCCAGCACCGCTGACACTGGAAACACCATATATTTT. As protein: CASTADTGNTIYF.

This clone was seen a few times. The chain joins TRBV5-1 to TRBJ1-1; no clear D gene. Germline V gene sequence: CDR1 SGHRS, CDR2 YFSETQ. V shed 0 bases and J shed 0 bases, with 9 bases lying between them. The CDR3 has 15 residues. Written as DNA, the CDR3 is TGCGCCAGCAGCTTGGAAGATAGTATGAACACTGAAGCTTTCTTT. Translating it yields CASSLEDSMNTEAFF.

The gene calls are TRBV19 and TRBJ1-4, with D perhaps matching TRBD1 (6 bases). Germline CDR1 LNHDA, CDR2 SQIVND (reference sequence). Trimming removed 7 bases at V and 7 bases at J, with 16 bases between. This CDR3 contains 14 residues. CDR3 amino acids: CASNWDIRGEKLFF. For the CDR3, the DNA is TGTGCCAGTAACTGGGACATCCGAGGTGAAAAACTGTTTTTT.

The chain joins TRBV19 to TRBJ1-1, with a weak D call TRBD1 (5 bases). CDR1 and CDR2 (germline): LNHDA, SQIVND (reference sequence). The CDR3 runs to 15 residues. V lost 6 bases, J lost 1 base, and 15 bases lay in between. The CDR3 DNA reads as TGTGCCAGTAGCGGTCCGGGACGGGCGAACACTGAAGCTTTCTTT. Its translation: CASSGPGRANTEAFF.

The genes are TRBV19 and TRBJ1-5; 8 bases map to TRBD1. Germline CDR1 LNHDA, CDR2 SQIVND (reference sequence). This CDR3 contains 16 residues. With 2 bases clipped from V and 9 bases from J, the junction kept 12 bases outside the gene matches. The CDR3 DNA sequence: TGTGCCAGTAGTATAAACTATGCACGGACAGGGCGGCCCCAGCATTTT. It translates to CASSINYARTGRPQHF.

The V and J genes are TRBV6-5 and TRBJ2-5; D is perhaps TRBD2 (6 bases). Trimming removed 4 bases from V and 4 bases from J, with 10 bases in between. CDR1 is MNHEY and CDR2 is SVGAGI in the germline V gene. CDR3 length equals 13 residues. CDR3 coding DNA: TGTGCCAGCAGTTCGGGACTTAGAGAGACCCAGTACTTC. The encoded protein is CASSSGLRETQYF.

The chain uses TRBV4-1 and TRBJ2-7; a possible D gene is TRBD1 (5 bases). In germline, CDR1 is MGHRA, CDR2 YSYEKL. The CDR3 covers 14 residues. The V end was cut by 1 base, the J end by 1 base, with 8 bases between. This chain's CDR3 is CASSQGGRSYEQYF. The CDR3 DNA follows: TGCGCCAGCAGCCAAGGGGGCAGATCCTACGAGCAGTACTTC.

Points on this clone: An end of the junction differs from the germline gene, which may be a read error. V usage is TRBV13 and J usage is TRBJ2-5; D is possibly TRBD1 or TRBD2 (6 bases each). CDR1 and CDR2 (germline): PRHDT, FYEKMQ (reference sequence). This CDR3 spans 17 amino acids. The chain's CDR3 is CASSPFPSGASASERHF. Here the CDR3 DNA reads TGTGCCAGCAGCCCCTTCCCGTCGGGGGCCTCAGCGTCCGAAAGGCACTTC.

The table lists this clone with a count of one. The V call is TRBV7-9, the J call TRBJ1-3; 9 nucleotides agree with TRBD1. This CDR3 is 18 amino acids long. J gave up 5 bases and V 5 bases, and 16 bases lay outside the gene matches. CDR1 and CDR2 from the germline V gene are SEHNR and FQNEAQ (reference sequence). The CDR3 sequence is CASSDPLIGDRERNTIYF. The CDR3 region has the DNA TGTGCCAGCAGCGACCCCCTCATTGGGGACAGGGAAAGAAACACCATATATTTT.

The rearrangement links TRBV5-4 to TRBJ1-2; 7 bases line up with TRBD1. The germline gives CDR1 SGHNT, CDR2 YYREEE (reference sequence). Trimming removed 4 bases from V and 5 bases from J; junction bases left unmatched: 2. The CDR3 loop spans 12 amino acids. Here the CDR3 DNA reads TGTGCCAGCAGCAGGGACAGTTATGGCTACACCTTC. This encodes CASSRDSYGYTF.

The chain combines TRBV6-5 with TRBJ1-3; D may be TRBD1 (6 bases). Germline CDR1 MNHEY, CDR2 SVGAGI. The CDR3 is 16 residues long. V was cut by 4 bases and J by 0 bases, with 13 bases left in between. The CDR3 spells CASSSRTEPSGNTIYF. The CDR3 bases are TGTGCCAGCAGTTCCAGGACAGAGCCCTCTGGAAACACCATATATTTT.

The rearrangement uses TRBV28 and TRBJ1-2; D remains unclear. Between the trimmed V and J ends, which lost 6 bases and 5 bases, there was a span of 13 bases. The CDR3 sequence is 13 residues long. The germline V gene has CDR1 MDHEN and CDR2 SYDVKM. The CDR3 loop reads CASSLADLYGYTF. The DNA of the CDR3 is TGTGCCAGCAGCTTGGCCGATCTATATGGCTACACCTTC.

This rearrangement joins TRBV7-8 to TRBJ2-7, with 7 bases aligning to TRBD2. V was pared by 1 base and J by 3 bases, with 6 bases of the junction left unmatched. Germline lookup yields CDR1 SGHVS and CDR2 FQNEAQ. The CDR3 is 15 amino acids. CDR3 coding DNA: TGTGCCAGCAGCTTAGAATTCGCGGGAGTCTACGAGCAGTACTTC. Protein sequence: CASSLEFAGVYEQYF.

The V gene is TRBV29-1, the J gene TRBJ2-6; tentatively, D is TRBD1 (5 bases). The germline V and J ends were trimmed by 4 bases and 1 base, with 11 bases remaining between them. CDR3 length: 15 amino acids. Germline lookup yields CDR1 SQVTM and CDR2 ANQGSEA. In DNA, the CDR3 is TGCAGCGTTGCAACAGGTGTATCTGGGGCCAACGTCCTGACTTTC. Residues: CSVATGVSGANVLTF.